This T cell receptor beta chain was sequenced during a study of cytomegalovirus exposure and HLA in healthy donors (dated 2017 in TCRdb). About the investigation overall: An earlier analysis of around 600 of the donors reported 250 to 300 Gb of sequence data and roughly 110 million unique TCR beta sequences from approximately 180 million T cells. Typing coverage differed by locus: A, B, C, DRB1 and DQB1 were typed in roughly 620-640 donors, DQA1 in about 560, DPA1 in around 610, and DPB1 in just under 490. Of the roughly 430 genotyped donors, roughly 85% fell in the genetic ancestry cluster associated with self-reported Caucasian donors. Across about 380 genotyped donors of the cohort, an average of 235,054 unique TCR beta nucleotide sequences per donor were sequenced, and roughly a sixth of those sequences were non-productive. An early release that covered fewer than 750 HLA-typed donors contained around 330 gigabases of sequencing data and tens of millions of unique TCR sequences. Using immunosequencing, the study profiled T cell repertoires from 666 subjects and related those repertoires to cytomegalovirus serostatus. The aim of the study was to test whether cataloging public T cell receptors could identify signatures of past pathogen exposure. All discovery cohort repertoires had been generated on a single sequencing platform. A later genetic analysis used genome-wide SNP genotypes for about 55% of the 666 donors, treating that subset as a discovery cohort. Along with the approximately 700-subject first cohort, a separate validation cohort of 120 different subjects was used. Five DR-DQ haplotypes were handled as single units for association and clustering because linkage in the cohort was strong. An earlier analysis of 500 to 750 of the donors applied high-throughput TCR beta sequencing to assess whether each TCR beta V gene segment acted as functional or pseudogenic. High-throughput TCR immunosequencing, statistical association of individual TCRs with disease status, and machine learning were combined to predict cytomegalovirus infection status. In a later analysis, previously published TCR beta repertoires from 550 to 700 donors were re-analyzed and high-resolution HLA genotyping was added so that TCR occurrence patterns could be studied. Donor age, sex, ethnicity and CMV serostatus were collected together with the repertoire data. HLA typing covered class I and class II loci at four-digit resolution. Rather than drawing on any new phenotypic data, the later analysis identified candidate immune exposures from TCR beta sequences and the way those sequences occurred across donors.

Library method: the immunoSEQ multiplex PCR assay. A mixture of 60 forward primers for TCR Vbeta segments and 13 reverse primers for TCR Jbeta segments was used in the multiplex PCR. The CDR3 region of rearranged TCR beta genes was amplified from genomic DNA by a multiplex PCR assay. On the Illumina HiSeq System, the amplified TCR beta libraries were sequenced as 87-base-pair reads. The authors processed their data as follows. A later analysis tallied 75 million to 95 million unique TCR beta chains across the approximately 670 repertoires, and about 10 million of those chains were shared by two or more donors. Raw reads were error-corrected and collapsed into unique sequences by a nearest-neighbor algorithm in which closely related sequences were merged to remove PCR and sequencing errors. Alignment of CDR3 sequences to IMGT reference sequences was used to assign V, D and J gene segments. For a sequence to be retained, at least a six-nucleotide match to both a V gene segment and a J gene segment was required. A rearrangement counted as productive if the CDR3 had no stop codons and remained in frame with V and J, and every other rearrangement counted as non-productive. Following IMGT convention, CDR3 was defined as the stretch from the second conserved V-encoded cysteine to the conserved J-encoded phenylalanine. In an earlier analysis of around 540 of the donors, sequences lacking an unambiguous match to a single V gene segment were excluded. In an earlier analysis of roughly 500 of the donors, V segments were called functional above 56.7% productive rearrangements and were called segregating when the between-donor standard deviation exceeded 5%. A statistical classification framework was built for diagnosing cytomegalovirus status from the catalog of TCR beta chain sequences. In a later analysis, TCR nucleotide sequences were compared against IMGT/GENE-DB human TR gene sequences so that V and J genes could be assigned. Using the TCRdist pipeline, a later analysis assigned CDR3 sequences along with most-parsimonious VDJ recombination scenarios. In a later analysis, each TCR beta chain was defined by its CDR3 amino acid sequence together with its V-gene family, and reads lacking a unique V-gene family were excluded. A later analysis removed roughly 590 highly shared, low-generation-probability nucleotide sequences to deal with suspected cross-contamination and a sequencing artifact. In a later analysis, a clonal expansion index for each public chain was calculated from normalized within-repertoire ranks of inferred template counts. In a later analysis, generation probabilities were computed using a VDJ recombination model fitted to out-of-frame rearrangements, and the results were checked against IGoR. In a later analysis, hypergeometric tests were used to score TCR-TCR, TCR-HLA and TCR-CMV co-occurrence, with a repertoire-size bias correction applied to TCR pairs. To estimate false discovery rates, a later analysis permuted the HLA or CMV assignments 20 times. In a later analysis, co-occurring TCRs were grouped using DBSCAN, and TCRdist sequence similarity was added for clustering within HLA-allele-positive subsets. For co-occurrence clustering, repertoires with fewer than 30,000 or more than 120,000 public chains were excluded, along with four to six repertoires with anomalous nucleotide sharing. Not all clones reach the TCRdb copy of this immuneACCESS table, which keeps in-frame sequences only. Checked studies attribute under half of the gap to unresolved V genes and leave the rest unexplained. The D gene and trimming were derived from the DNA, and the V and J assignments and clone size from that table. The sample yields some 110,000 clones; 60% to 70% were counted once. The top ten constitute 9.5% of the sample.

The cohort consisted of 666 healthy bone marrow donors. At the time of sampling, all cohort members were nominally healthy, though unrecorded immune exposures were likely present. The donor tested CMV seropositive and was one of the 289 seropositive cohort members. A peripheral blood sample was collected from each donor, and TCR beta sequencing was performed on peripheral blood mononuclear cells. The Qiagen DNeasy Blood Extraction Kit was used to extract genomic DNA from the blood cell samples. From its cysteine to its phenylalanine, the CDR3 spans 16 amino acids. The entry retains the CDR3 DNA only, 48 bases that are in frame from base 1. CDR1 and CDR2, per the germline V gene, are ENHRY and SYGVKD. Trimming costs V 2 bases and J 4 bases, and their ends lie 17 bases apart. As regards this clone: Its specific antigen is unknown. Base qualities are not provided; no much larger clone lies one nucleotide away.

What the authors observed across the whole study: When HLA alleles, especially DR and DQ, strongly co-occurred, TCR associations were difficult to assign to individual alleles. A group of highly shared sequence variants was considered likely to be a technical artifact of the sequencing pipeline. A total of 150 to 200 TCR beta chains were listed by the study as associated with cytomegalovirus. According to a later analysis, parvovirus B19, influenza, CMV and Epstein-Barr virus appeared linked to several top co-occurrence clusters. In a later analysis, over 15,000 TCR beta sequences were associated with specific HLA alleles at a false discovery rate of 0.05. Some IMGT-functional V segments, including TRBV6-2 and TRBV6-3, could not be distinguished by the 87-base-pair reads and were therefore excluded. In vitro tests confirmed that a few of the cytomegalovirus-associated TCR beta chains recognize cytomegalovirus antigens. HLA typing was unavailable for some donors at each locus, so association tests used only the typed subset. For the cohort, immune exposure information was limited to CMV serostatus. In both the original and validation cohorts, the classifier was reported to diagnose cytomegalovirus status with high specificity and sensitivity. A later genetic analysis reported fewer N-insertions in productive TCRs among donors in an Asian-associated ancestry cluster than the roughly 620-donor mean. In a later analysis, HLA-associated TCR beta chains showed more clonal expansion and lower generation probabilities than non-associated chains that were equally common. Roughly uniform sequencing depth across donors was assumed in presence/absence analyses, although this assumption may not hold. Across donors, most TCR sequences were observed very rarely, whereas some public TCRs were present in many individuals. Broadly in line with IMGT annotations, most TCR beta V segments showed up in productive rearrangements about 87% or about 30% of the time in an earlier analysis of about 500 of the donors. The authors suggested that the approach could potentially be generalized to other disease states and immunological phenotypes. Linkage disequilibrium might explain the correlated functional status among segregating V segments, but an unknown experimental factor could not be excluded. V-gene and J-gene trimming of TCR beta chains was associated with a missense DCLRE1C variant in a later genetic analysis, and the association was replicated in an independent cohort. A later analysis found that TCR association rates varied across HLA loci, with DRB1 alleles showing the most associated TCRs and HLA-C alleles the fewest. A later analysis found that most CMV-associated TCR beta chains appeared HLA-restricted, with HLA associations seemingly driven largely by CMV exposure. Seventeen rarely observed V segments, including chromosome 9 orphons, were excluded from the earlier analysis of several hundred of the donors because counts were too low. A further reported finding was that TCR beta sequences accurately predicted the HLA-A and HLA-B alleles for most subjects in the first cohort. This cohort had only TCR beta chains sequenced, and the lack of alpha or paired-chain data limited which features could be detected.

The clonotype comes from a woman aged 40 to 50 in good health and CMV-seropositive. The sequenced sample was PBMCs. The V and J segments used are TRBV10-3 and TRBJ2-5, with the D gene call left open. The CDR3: CAISEVAASGGETQYF. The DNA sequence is TGTGCCATCAGTGAGGTGGCGGCTAGTGGTGGAGAGACCCAGTACTTC.